The sample holds a few counts of the clone carrying this T cell receptor beta chain. The germline CDR1 and CDR2 sequences are SGHVS and FQNEAQ. The CDR3 is 13 residues long. V lost 5 bases and J lost 6, with 12 bases in between. These data come from a study of T cells in Graves' hyperthyroidism and ophthalmopathy. Each ophthalmopathy patient scored at least 3 on the Clinical Activity Score and at least 4 on NOSPECS grade, with duration under 3 months. The authors obtained PBMCs from about 9 ml of fresh peripheral blood. Researchers amplified the TCR beta CDR3 regions from RNA transcripts. The HTBI primer set served for first-round RT-PCR of the TCR CDR3. A single record per CDR3 protein comes from TCRdb applying MiXCR to the multiplex PCR reads. The sample has 640,000 or so distinct CDR3 sequences; 11% to 15% are singletons.

The source of this sequence is a woman between 18 and 29 years old with Graves' ophthalmopathy. The sequencing input was blood. This chain uses TRBV7-8 with TRBJ2-3; D is ambiguous. Here the CDR3 reads CASSLSIRDTQYF. DNA of the CDR3: TGTGCCAGCAGCCTCAGTATAAGGGATACGCAGTATTTT.